This paragraph covers one TCR beta chain sequence. A primer in the constant region served to generate TCR beta cDNA from roughly 550 ng of total RNA. Slightly modified ARM-PCR, run as three nested multiplex PCR rounds, produced the TCR beta libraries. The study ran its first two PCR rounds for approximately 11 cycles each, using TRBV1-TRBV30 forward primers and a C-beta reverse primer. TCRdb re-called the multiplex PCR reads with MiXCR, one entry per CDR3 protein. In the table there are about 190,000 distinct CDR3 sequences, about 82% of which are singletons. This sample is part of a study of tumor-infiltrating lymphocytes in primary liver carcinoma. The wider study: Read depth, roughly 3.5 to 8 million productive TCRbeta reads, did not differ significantly between tissues.

Starting material for RNA and DNA co-extraction consisted of about 20-33 mg of unsorted bulk tissue. The germline V gene encodes CDR1 SQVTM and CDR2 ANQGSEA. Trimming cost V 5 bases and J 14 bases; bases outside gene matches: 11. The CDR3 sequence is 11 residues long. Input material: tumor tissue from primary liver carcinoma. The clonotype was recovered from a middle-aged man with primary liver carcinoma and hepatitis B virus infection. The J gene is TRBJ2-5, the V gene TRBV29-1; 7 nucleotides align to TRBD1. In DNA form, the CDR3 reads TGCAGCGTTACAGGGGCGGAGACCAAATACTTC. Its translation is CSVTGAETKYF.